The 7 T cell receptor beta chains in this list originate from one sample, sequenced in a study of cytomegalovirus exposure and HLA in healthy donors. Primers included in the PCR were 60 Vbeta and 13 Jbeta primers. TCRdb's copy holds only in-frame clones and misses some; the assay was immunoSEQ multiplex PCR. The sample consists of about 160,000 clones, 70% to 80% of them appearing once. Sequencing was performed on PBMCs. Receptors were obtained from a man aged 45-65 years in good health and CMV-seropositive.

The rearrangement uses TRBV5-5 and TRBJ1-1; 10 bases are shared with TRBD1. This CDR3 contains 15 residues. V lost 4 bases, J lost 3 bases, and 6 bases stayed unmatched. Germline V gene lookup returns CDR1 SGHKS and CDR2 YYEKEE (reference sequence). In DNA form, the CDR3 reads TGTGCCAGCAGCGGGACAGGGGTAGCGGACACTGAAGCTTTCTTT. It encodes CASSGTGVADTEAFF.

The V and J genes are TRBV5-4 and TRBJ2-7; 7 positions match TRBD1. CDR3 length: 14 residues. The junction had 4 bases not matched to a gene; V was cut back by 0 bases and J by 4 bases. Germline CDR1 and CDR2: SGHNT and YYREEE (reference sequence). CDR3 nucleotide sequence: TGTGCCAGCAGCTTGGCACCGACAGGGTACGAGCAGTACTTC. Amino acids: CASSLAPTGYEQYF.

This rearrangement joins TRBV9 to TRBJ1-2; tentatively, D is TRBD1 (6 bases). CDR3 length: 14 amino acids. Germline-derived CDR1 and CDR2 are SGDLS and YYNGEE. The V end was cut by 2 bases, the J end by 2 bases, with 10 bases between. CDR3 in amino acids: CASSVTGQNYGYTF. Written as DNA, the CDR3 is TGTGCCAGCAGCGTTACAGGGCAAAACTATGGCTACACCTTC.

This clone came up a few times. The chain combines TRBV5-6 with TRBJ2-1, with D perhaps matching TRBD2 (7 bases). V shed 1 base and J shed 4 bases, with 15 bases lying between them. Per germline, CDR1 SGHDT and CDR2 YYEEEE. The CDR3 sequence is 16 residues long. CDR3 in DNA: TGTGCCAGCAGCTTGCCTGTGGGGGGGGCTTACAATGAGCAGTTCTTC. Its translation: CASSLPVGGAYNEQFF.

V is TRBV9 and J is TRBJ2-3; D may be TRBD2 (5 bases). The CDR3 contains 17 residues. Germline CDR1 and CDR2: SGDLS and YYNGEE. Deletions cut 0 bases from V and 0 bases from J, with 14 bases between. CDR3 nucleotides: TGTGCCAGCAGCGTAGCTTCTAGCCCGTATAGCACAGATACGCAGTATTTT. Encoded protein: CASSVASSPYSTDTQYF.

This clone was picked up one time. This chain uses TRBV19 with TRBJ2-7; 8 nucleotides line up with TRBD1. After removal of 4 bases from V and 6 bases from J, the junction contained 2 bases not matched to a gene. Germline V lookup: CDR1 LNHDA, CDR2 SQIVND (reference sequence). The CDR3 length is 12 residues. CDR3 region: CASSKTGVEQYF. The CDR3 nucleotides are TGTGCCAGTAGTAAGACAGGGGTCGAGCAGTACTTC. The full variable domain, completed using reference TRBV19 and TRBJ2-7, is DGGITQSPKYLFRKEGQNVTLSCEQNLNHDAMYWYRQDPGQGLRLIYYSQIVNDFQKGDIAEGYSVSREKKESFPLTVTSAQKNPTAFYLCASSKTGVEQYFGPGTRLTVT.

The chain carries TRBV18 and TRBJ2-1, with 7 bases matching TRBD2. V was clipped by 0 bases and J by 8 bases; unmatched bases: 4. This CDR3 is 14 amino acids long. Per the germline V gene, CDR1 is KGHSH and CDR2 is LQKENI. The CDR3 sequence: CASSPPGGSDEQFF. Written as DNA, the CDR3 is TGTGCCAGCTCACCACCGGGAGGGAGCGATGAGCAGTTCTTC.